These 14 T cell receptor beta chains were sequenced from one sample in a study of PD-L1 blockade in urothelial cancer. Produced via immunoSEQ multiplex PCR; TCRdb's table is partial and in-frame only. The table has 400 to 550 clones, about 23% seen once. The sequences come from tumor tissue, collected before atezolizumab (anti-PD-L1) treatment. All receptors come from a man in his fifties or sixties with urothelial cancer.

In this sample, this clone is large. J is TRBJ1-4 and V is TRBV11-3; TRBD1 matches 9 bases. The CDR3 is made up of 16 amino acids. V dropped 5 bases and J dropped 3; count of bases not matched to a gene: 7. Germline values: CDR1 SGHNT, CDR2 YENEEA. In DNA form, the CDR3 reads TGTGCCAGCAGCACACGGACAGGGGCACCTAATGAAAAACTGTTTTTT. Its protein is CASSTRTGAPNEKLFF.

This clone appeared a few times. The V call is TRBV18, the J call TRBJ2-1; D is tentatively TRBD1 or TRBD2 (5 bases each). Trimming took 6 bases from V and 3 from J, leaving 12 bases between them. In germline, CDR1 is KGHSH, CDR2 LQKENI. The CDR3 is 14 amino acids. The CDR3 protein is CASSRDHDYNEQFF. Written as DNA, the CDR3 is TGTGCCAGCTCCCGGGACCACGACTACAATGAGCAGTTCTTC.

This clone was found a few times. V and J are TRBV7-5 and TRBJ1-1. TRBV7-5 counts as a pseudogene. The CDR3 loop spans 16 amino acids. The CDR3 sequence: CASSLVSPRYNTEAFF. In DNA form, the CDR3 reads TGTGCCAGCAGCTTAGTTTCCCCGCGGTACAACACTGAAGCTTTCTTT.

By proportion, this clone is medium-sized. The chain combines TRBV11-3 with TRBJ2-5; 11 bases fit TRBD2. J gave up 2 bases and V 5 bases, and 4 bases lay outside the gene matches. Germline V gene lookup returns CDR1 SGHNT and CDR2 YENEEA. The CDR3 has 15 residues. The CDR3, as DNA: TGTGCCAGCAGCCCCGGGACTAGCGGACAAGAGACCCAGTACTTC. Translation gives CASSPGTSGQETQYF.

The CDR3 DNA sequence: TGTGCCTGGAGTGTAGTCTCGATCTCTGGAAACACCATATATTTT. This translates into CAWSVVSISGNTIYF. The chain carries TRBV30 and TRBJ1-3; no clear D gene. The CDR3 spans 15 residues. The V and J ends lost 0 bases and 0 bases respectively, with 9 bases between them. Germline CDR1 is GTSNPN and CDR2 is SVGIG (reference sequence).

The chain carries TRBV29-1 and TRBJ2-5; 11 positions match TRBD2. Looked up from germline, CDR1 is SQVTM and CDR2 is ANQGSEA. CDR3 length: 16 amino acids. V lost 4 bases to trimming and J lost 1 base; unmatched junction nucleotides: 8. This CDR3 is CSVALPGLAVQETQYF. CDR3 bases: TGCAGCGTTGCATTACCGGGACTAGCGGTCCAAGAGACCCAGTACTTC.

This clone has more than one count but fewer than ten. This chain uses TRBV28 with TRBJ1-4; D is ambiguous. The germline V gene encodes CDR1 MDHEN and CDR2 SYDVKM. The V gene lost 4 bases and the J gene lost 7 bases, with 7 bases spanning the gap. The CDR3 totals 12 residues. The CDR3 reads CASSSPGEKLFF. The CDR3, as DNA: TGTGCCAGCAGTTCGCCTGGTGAAAAACTGTTTTTT.

The chain links TRBV5-1 to TRBJ1-1, with 9 bases that match TRBD1. The CDR3 is 15 amino acids. Trimming removed 4 bases from V and 5 bases from J; junction bases left unmatched: 9. Germline lookup yields CDR1 SGHRS and CDR2 YFSETQ. CDR3 coding DNA: TGCGCCAGCAGCCCCTCGACAGGGGGTTTGACTGAAGCTTTCTTT. Its protein product is CASSPSTGGLTEAFF.

This clone was seen a few times. The chain links TRBV7-6 to TRBJ1-1, with TRBD1 identical over 7 bases. V shed 1 base, J shed 0 bases, and the junction held 2 bases outside the gene matches. The CDR3 runs 15 residues. Germline CDR1 SGHVS, CDR2 FNYEAQ. The CDR3 coding sequence is TGTGCCAGCAGCTTAGGACAGGGAGTGAACACTGAAGCTTTCTTT. It specifies CASSLGQGVNTEAFF. Looking up the rest from reference TRBV7-6 and TRBJ1-1 gives the full variable domain: GAGVSQSPRYKVTKRGQDVALRCDPISGHVSLYWYRQALGQGPEFLTYFNYEAQQDKSGLPNDRFSAERPEGSISTLTIQRTEQRDSAMYRCASSLGQGVNTEAFFGQGTRLTVV.

By share, this clone counts as medium-sized. V usage is TRBV11-3 and J usage is TRBJ1-3; TRBD1 might be the D (6 bases). Germline V lookup: CDR1 SGHNT, CDR2 YENEEA. The CDR3 contains 15 residues. V lost 3 bases and J 2 bases, leaving 11 bases between the germline ends. CDR3 region: CASSFRQETGNTIYF. The CDR3 region has the DNA TGTGCCAGCAGCTTTAGACAGGAGACTGGAAACACCATATATTTT. Full variable domain (missing parts from reference TRBV11-3 and TRBJ1-3): EAGVVQSPRYKIIEKKQPVAFWCNPISGHNTLYWYLQNLGQGPELLIRYENEEAVDDSQLPKDRFSAERLKGVDSTLKIQPAELGDSAVYLCASSFRQETGNTIYFGEGSWLTVV.

Sample share makes this clone medium-sized (0.01 to 0.1%). The V and J genes are TRBV11-3 and TRBJ2-5; TRBD1 might be the D (5 bases). Per the germline V gene, CDR1 is SGHNT and CDR2 is YENEEA. V lost 3 bases and J lost 10, with 21 bases in between. The CDR3 has 15 residues. The CDR3 here is CASSLLETVERNQYF. CDR3 nucleotides: TGTGCCAGCAGCTTGCTGGAGACAGTGGAGAGGAACCAGTACTTC.

In its sample, this clone was seen a few times. This rearrangement joins TRBV11-3 to TRBJ2-7; a possible D gene is TRBD2 (5 bases). The germline V gene has CDR1 SGHNT and CDR2 YENEEA. V was clipped by 2 bases and J by 0 bases, with 11 bases between them. The CDR3 consists of 15 residues. The CDR3 loop reads CASSLLAGSSYEQYF. The CDR3 nucleotides are TGTGCCAGCAGCTTATTGGCTGGGAGCTCCTACGAGCAGTACTTC.

This clone is classed as large (0.1 to 1%). The genes are TRBV11-3 and TRBJ1-1; the D is unclear. CDR1 SGHNT and CDR2 YENEEA come from the germline V gene. The V and J ends lost 2 bases and 6 bases respectively, with 19 bases between them. The CDR3 contains 16 residues. For the CDR3, the DNA is TGTGCCAGCAGCTTATATGACATTTTCGGAGTAGCTGAAGCTTTCTTT. Translating it yields CASSLYDIFGVAEAFF.

This clone has a handful of counts. The gene calls are TRBV6-4 and TRBJ1-1; 8 bases align to TRBD1. The CDR3 has 11 residues. The V and J ends lost 10 bases and 4 bases, in that order; junction bases with no gene match: 2. Germline V gene lookup returns CDR1 MRHNA and CDR2 SNTAGT. CDR3 sequence: CAITGGTEAFF. Written as DNA, the CDR3 is TGTGCCATCACAGGGGGCACTGAAGCTTTCTTT.